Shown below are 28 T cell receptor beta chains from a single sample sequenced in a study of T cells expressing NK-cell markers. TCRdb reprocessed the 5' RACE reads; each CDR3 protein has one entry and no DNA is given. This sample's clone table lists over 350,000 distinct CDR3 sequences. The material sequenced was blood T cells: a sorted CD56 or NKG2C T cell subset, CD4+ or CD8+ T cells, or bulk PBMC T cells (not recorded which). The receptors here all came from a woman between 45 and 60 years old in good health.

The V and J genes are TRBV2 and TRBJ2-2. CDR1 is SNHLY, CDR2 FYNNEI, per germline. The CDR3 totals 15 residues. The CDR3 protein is CASKEAETNTGELFF. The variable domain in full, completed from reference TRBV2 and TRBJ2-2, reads EPEVTQTPSHQVTQMGQEVILRCVPISNHLYFYWYRQILGQKVEFLVSFYNNEISEKSEIFDDQFSVERPDGSNFTLKIRSTKLEDSAMYFCASKEAETNTGELFFGEGSRLTVL.

Here the CDR3 reads CASSFYRALSTGANVLTF. The rearrangement joins TRBV7-6 to TRBJ2-6. The length of the CDR3 is 18 residues. Germline assignment: CDR1 SGHVS and CDR2 FNYEAQ. Together with reference TRBV7-6 and TRBJ2-6, the CDR3 gives the full variable domain: GAGVSQSPRYKVTKRGQDVALRCDPISGHVSLYWYRQALGQGPEFLTYFNYEAQQDKSGLPNDRFSAERPEGSISTLTIQRTEQRDSAMYRCASSFYRALSTGANVLTFGAGSRLTVL.

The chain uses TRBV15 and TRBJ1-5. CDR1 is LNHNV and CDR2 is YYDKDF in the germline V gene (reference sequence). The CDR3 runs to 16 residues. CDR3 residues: CATSRVLQTDNQPQHF.

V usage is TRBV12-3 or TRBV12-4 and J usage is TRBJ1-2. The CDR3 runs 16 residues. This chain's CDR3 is CASSPSRLGRGYGYTF.

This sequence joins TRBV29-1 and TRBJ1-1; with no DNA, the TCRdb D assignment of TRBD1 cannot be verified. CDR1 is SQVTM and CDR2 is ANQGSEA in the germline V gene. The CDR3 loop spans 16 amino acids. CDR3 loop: CSVAGHRAGGSTEAFF.

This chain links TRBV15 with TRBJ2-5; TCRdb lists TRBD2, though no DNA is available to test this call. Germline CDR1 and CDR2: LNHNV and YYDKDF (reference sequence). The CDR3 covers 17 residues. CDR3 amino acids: CATSPRTSGRPRETQYF.

CDR3 amino acids: CASSQDLGSDEQFF. The V call is TRBV14, the J call TRBJ2-1. The germline gives CDR1 SGHDN, CDR2 FVKESK. This CDR3 region has 14 residues.

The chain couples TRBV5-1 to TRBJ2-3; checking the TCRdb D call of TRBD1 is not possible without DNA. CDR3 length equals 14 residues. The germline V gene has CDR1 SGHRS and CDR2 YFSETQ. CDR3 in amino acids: CASSLTGQGTPQYF.

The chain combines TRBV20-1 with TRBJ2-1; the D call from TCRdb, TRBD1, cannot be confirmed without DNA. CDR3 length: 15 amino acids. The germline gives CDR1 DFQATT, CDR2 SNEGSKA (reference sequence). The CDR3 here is CSARGTGGRLNEQFF.

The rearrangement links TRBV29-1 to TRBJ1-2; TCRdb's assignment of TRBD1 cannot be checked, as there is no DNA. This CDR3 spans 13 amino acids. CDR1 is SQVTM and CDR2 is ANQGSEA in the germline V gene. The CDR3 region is CSAPGHWVDGYTF.

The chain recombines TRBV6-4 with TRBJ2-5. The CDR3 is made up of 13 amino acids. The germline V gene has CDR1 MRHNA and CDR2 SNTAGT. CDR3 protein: CASSDRAEETQYF.

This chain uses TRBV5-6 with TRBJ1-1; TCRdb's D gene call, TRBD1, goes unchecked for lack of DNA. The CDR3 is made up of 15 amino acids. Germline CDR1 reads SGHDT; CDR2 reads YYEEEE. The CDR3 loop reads CASSFLVQGGRAAFF.

The CDR3 reads CASTTSGSYNSPLHF. V is TRBV27 and J is TRBJ1-6. Germline CDR1 reads MNHEY; CDR2 reads SMNVEV (reference sequence). The CDR3 totals 15 residues.

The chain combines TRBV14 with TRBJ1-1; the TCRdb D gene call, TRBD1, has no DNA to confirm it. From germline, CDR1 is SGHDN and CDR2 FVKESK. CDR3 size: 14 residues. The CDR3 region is CASSQATGAVEAFF.

The chain's CDR3 is CASSYSPPLVGEGRDGDTGELFF. The V and J genes are TRBV6-5 and TRBJ2-2; TCRdb picks TRBD2, but there is no DNA to check that call. CDR1 is MNHEY and CDR2 is SVGAGI in the germline V gene. The CDR3 loop spans 23 amino acids.

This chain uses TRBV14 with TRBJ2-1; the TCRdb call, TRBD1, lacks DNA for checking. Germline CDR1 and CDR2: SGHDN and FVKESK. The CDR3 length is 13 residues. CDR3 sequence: CASGGERYNEQFF.

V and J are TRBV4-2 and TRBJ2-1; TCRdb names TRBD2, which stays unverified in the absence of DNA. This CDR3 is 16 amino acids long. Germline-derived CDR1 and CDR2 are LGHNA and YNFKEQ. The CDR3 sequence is CASSQGASGTGGEQFF.

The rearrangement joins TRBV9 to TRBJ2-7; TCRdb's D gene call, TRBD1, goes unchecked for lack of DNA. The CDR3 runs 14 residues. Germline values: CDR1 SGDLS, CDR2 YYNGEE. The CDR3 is CASGLDSGGYEQYF.

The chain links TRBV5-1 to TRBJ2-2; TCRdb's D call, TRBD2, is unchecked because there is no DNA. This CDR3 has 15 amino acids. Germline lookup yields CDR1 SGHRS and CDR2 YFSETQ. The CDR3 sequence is CASSLLASPTGELFF.

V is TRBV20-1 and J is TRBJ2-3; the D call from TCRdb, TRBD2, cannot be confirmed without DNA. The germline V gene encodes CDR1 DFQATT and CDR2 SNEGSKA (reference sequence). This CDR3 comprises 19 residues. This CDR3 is CSARHLSGIPSGKTDTQYF.

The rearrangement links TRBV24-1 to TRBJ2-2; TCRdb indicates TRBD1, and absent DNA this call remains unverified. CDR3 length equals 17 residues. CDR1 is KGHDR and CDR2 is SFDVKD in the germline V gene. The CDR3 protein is CATRARGQGRNAGELFF.

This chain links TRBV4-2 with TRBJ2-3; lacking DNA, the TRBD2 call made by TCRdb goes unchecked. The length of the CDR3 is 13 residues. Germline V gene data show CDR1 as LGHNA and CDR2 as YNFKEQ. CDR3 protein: CASSLVAGVGQYF.

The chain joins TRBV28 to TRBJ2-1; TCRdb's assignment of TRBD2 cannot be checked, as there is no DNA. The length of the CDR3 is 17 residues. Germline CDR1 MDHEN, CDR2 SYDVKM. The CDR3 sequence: CASSLWKLAGLPNEQFF.

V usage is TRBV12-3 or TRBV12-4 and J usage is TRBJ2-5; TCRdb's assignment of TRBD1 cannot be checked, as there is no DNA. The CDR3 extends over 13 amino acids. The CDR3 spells CASSLQGAETQYF.

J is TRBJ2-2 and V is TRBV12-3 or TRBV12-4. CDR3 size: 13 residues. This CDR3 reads CASSSLGTGELFF.

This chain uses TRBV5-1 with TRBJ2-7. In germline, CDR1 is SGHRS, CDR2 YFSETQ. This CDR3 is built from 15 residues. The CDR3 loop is CASSSGWSSNYEQYF.

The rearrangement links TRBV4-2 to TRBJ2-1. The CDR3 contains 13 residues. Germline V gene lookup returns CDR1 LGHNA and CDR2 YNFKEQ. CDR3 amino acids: CASSQPESNEQFF.

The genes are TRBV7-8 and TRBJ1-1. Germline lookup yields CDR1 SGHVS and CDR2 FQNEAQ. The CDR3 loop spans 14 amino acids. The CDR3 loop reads CASSGREGNTEAFF.